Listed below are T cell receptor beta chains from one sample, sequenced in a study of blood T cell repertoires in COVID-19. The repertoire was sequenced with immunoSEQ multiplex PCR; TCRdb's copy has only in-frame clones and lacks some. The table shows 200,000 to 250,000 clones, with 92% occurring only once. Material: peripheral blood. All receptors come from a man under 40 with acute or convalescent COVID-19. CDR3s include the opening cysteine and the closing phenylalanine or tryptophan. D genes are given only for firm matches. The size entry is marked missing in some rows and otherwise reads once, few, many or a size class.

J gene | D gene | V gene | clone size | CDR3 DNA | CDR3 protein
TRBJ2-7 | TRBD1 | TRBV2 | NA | TGTGCCAGCAGCCAAGGACAGGGGGCTTGGGAGCAGTACTTC | CASSQGQGAWEQYF
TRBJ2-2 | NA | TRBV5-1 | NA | TGCGCCAGCAGCTCCCTAGCTCTTGCGAACACCGGGGAGCTGTTTTTT | CASSSLALANTGELFF
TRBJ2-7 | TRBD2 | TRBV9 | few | TGTGCCAGCAGCCCAGGGACTAGCGTTCCCTACGAGCAGTACTTC | CASSPGTSVPYEQYF
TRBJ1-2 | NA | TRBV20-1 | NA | TGCAGTGCTATTCAATACTATGGCTACACCTTC | CSAIQYYGYTF
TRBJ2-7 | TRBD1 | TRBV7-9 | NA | TGTGCCAGCAGCTCGGGACAGGGGAGGGACTACGAGCAGTACTTC | CASSSGQGRDYEQYF
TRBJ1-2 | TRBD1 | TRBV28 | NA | TGTGCCAGCAGTCTACAGGGGGCGCGGGGCTACACCTTC | CASSLQGARGYTF
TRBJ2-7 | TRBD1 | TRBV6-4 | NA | TGTGCCAGCAGAGTGACAGGGGATTCCTCCTACGAGCAGTACTTC | CASRVTGDSSYEQYF
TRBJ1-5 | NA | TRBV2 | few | TGTGCCAGCACTGAGGGTGGAGGGGCAAGCAATCAGCCCCAGCATTTT | CASTEGGGASNQPQHF
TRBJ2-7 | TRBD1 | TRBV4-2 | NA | TGTGCCAGCAGCCAAGAATCAGGACAGGGGTCCTACGAGCAGTACTTC | CASSQESGQGSYEQYF
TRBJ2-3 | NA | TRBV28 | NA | TGTGCCAGCAGCGCCGGGACACCCACAGATACGCAGTATTTT | CASSAGTPTDTQYF
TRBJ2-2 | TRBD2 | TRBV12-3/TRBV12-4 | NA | TGTGCCAGCATAGCGGGCGGGGAGCTGTTTTTT | CASIAGGELFF
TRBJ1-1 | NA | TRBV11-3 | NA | TGTGCCAGCTCAGAACAGGAGTACACTGAAGCTTTCTTT | CASSEQEYTEAFF
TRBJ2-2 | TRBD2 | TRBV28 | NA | TGTGCCAGCAGTCTCGGACTAGCGGACACCGGGGAGCTGTTTTTT | CASSLGLADTGELFF
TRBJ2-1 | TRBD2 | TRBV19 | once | TGTGCCAGTAGTCCCCCGGGGGGCTCCTACAATGAGCAGTTCTTC | CASSPPGGSYNEQFF
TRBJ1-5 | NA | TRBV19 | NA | TGTGCCAGTACTACAGGCTGGAATCAGCCCCAGCATTTT | CASTTGWNQPQHF
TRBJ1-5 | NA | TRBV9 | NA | TGTGCCAGCAGCCCCCGGCGGAGGGCCAGCAATCAGCCCCAGCATTTT | CASSPRRRASNQPQHF
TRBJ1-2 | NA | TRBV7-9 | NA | TGTGCCAGCAGTAAGACAGAACACTATGGCTACACCTTC | CASSKTEHYGYTF
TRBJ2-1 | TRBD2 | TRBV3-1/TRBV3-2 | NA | TGTGCCAGCAGCCATGCGGGAGGGCCCTACAATGAGCAGTTCTTC | CASSHAGGPYNEQFF
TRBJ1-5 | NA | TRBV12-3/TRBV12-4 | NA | TGTGCCAGCAGTCATAGCAATCAGCCCCAGCATTTT | CASSHSNQPQHF
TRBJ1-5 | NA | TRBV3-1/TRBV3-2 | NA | TGTGCCAGCAGCCCCTCCTCAGGGATTCCTCAGCCCCAGCATTTT | CASSPSSGIPQPQHF
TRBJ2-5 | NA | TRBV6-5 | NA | TGTGCCAGCAGACACAGGTCTGGAGAGACCCAGTACTTC | CASRHRSGETQYF
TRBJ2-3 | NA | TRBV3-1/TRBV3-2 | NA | TGTGCCAGCAGCCACACGGGGAGCACAGATACGCAGTATTTT | CASSHTGSTDTQYF
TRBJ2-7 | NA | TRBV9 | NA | TGTGCCAGCAGCACCGGGGGGGACAGTACCTACGAGCAGTACTTC | CASSTGGDSTYEQYF
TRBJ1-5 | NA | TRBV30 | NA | TGTGCCTGGAGTGTCGGTCTGTCGGGAAATCAGCCCCAGCATTTT | CAWSVGLSGNQPQHF
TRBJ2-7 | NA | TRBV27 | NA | TGTGCCAGCAGTGTGCCTAGCGCAACCCCCACTTACGAGCAGTACTTC | CASSVPSATPTYEQYF
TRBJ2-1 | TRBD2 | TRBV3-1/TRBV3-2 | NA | TGTGCCAGCAGCCCGGGACTAGCGAGGTATGAGCAGTTCTTC | CASSPGLARYEQFF
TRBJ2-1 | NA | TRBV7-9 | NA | TGTGCCAGCAGCTTACACAGGATTATTTACTCCTACAATGAGCAGTTCTTC | CASSLHRIIYSYNEQFF
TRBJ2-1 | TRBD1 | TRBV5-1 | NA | TGCGCCAGCAGCTTTCTCCCCCCCACACAGGGGACCCATGAGCAGTTCTTC | CASSFLPPTQGTHEQFF
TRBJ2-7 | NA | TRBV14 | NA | TGTGCCAGCAGCCAAAATCTCGGGATGGGCGAGCAGTACTTC | CASSQNLGMGEQYF
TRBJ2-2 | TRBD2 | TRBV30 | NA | TGTGCCTCCACTAGCGGGAGGTGGACCGGGGAGCTGTTTTTT | CASTSGRWTGELFF
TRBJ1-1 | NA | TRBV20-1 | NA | TGCAGTTCGGGAGTGAACACTGAAGCTTTCTTT | CSSGVNTEAFF
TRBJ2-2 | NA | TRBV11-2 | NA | TGTGCCAGCAGCTCGACTCCCTACACCACGGGCACCGGGGAGCTGTTTTTT | CASSSTPYTTGTGELFF
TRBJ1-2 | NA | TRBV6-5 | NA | TGTGCCAGCAGTCCAGGCAGGCAAGCTAACTATGGCTACACCTTC | CASSPGRQANYGYTF
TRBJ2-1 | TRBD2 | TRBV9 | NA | TGTGCCAGCAGCCCGAGGAAGGGAGGGTACAATGAGCAGTTCTTC | CASSPRKGGYNEQFF
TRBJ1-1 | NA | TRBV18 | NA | TGTGCCAGCTCACCAGCGAGGGCTGGACAGACGAACACTGAAGCTTTCTTT | CASSPARAGQTNTEAFF
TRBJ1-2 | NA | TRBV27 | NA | TGTGCCAGCAGTTTAGCAGGTGCGCTATATGGCTACACCTTC | CASSLAGALYGYTF
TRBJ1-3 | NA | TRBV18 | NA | TGTGCCAGCTCACCAACAGACTCTGGAAACACCATATATTTT | CASSPTDSGNTIYF